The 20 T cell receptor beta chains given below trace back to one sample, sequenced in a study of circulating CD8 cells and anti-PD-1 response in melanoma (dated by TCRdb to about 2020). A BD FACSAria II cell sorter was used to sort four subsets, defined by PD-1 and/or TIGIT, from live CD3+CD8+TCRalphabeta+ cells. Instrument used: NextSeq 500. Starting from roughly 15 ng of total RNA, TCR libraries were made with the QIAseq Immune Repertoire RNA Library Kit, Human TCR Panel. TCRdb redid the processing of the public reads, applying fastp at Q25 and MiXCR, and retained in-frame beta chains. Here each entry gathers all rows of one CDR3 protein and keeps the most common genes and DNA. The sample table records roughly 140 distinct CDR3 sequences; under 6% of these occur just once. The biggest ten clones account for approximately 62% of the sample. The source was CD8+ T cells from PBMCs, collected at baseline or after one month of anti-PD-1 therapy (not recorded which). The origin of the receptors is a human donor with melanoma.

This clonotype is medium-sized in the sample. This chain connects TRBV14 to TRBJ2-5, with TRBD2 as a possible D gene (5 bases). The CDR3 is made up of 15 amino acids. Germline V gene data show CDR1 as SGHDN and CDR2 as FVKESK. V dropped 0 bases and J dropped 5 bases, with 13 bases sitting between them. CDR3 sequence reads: CASSQELALWETQYF. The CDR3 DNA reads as TGTGCCAGCAGCCAAGAGCTAGCTCTTTGGGAGACCCAGTACTTC.

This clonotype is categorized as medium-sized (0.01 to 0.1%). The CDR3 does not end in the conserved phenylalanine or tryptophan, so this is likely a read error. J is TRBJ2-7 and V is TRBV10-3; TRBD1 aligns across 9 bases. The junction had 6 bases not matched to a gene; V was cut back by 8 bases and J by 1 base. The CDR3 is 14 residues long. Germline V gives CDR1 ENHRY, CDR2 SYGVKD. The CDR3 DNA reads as TGTGCCATCCGTGGAGGGACAGGGTCCTACGAGCAGTACCTC. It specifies CAIRGGTGSYEQYL.

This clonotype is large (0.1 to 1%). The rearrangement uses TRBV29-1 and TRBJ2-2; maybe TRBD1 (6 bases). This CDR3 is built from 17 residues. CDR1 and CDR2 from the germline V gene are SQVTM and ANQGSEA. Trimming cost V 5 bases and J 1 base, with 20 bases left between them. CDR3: CSVSGTKLTLNTGELFF. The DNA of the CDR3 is TGCAGCGTTTCCGGGACAAAACTTACCTTGAACACCGGGGAGCTGTTTTTT.

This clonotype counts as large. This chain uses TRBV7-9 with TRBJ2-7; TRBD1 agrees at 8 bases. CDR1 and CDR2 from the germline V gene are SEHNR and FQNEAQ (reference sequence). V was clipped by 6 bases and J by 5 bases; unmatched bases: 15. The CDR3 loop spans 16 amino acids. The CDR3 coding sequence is TGTGCCAGCAGAAGACAGGGGCGAAATGAGGCTCACGAGCAGTACTTC. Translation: CASRRQGRNEAHEQYF.

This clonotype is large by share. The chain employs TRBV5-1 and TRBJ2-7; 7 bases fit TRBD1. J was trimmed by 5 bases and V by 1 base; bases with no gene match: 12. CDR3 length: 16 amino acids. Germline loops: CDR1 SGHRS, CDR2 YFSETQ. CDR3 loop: CASSLNGMGTEDEQYF. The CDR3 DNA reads TGCGCCAGCAGCTTGAATGGGATGGGGACAGAAGACGAGCAGTACTTC. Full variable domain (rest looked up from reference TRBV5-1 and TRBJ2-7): KAGVTQTPRYLIKTRGQQVTLSCSPISGHRSVSWYQQTPGQGLQFLFEYFSETQRNKGNFPGRFSGRQFSNSRSEMNVSTLELGDSALYLCASSLNGMGTEDEQYFGPGTRLTVT.

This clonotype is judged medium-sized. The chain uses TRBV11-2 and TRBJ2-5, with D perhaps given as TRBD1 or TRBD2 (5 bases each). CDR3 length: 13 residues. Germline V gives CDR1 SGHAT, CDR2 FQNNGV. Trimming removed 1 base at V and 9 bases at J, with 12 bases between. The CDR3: CASSLVLRGAQYF. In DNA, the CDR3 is TGTGCCAGCAGCTTAGTATTGAGGGGAGCCCAGTACTTC.

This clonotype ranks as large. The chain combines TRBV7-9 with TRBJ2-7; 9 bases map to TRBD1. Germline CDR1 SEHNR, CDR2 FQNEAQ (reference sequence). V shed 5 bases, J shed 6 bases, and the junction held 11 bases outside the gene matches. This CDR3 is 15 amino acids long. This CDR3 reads CASSPPGQGTSEQYF. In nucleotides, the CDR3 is TGTGCCAGCAGCCCCCCGGGACAGGGTACAAGCGAGCAGTACTTC. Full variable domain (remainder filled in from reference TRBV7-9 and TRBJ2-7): DTGVSQNPRHKITKRGQNVTFRCDPISEHNRLYWYRQTLGQGPEFLTYFQNEAQLEKSRLLSDRFSAERPKGSFSTLEIQRTEQGDSAMYLCASSPPGQGTSEQYFGPGTRLTVT.

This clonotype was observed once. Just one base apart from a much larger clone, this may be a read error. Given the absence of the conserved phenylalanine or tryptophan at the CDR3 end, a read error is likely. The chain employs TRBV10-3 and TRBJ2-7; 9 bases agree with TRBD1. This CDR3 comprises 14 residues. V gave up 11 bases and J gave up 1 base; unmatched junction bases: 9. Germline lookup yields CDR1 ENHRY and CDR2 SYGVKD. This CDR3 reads CAFRGGTGSYEQYL. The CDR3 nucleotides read TGTGCCTTCCGTGGAGGGACAGGGTCCTACGAGCAGTACCTC.

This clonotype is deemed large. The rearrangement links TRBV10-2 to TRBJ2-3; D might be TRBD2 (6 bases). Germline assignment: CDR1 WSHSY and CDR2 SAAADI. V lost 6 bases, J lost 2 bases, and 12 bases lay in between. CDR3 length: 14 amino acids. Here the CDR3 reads CASRTRGPTDTQYF. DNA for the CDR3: TGCGCCAGCAGGACTAGAGGTCCCACAGATACGCAGTATTTT.

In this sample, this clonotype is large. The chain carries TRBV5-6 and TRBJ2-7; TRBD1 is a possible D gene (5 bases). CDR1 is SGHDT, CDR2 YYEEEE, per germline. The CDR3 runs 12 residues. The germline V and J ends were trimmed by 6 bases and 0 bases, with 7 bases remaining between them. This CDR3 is CASTQGSYEQYF. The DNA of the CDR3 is TGTGCCAGCACCCAGGGCTCCTACGAGCAGTACTTC.

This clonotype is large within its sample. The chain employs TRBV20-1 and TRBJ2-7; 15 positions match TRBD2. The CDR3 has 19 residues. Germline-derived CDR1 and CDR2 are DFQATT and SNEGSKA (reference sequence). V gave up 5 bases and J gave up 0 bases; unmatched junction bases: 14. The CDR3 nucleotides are TGCAGTGCTCTTTCCCGAGGTGGGACTAGCGGGGGGCTCTCCTACGAGCAGTACTTC. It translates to CSALSRGGTSGGLSYEQYF.

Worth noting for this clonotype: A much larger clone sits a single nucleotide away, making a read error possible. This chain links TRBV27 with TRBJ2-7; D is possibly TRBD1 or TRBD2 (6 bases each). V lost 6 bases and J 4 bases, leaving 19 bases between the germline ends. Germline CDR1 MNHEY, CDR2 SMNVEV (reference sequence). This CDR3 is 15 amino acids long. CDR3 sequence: CASRSSRGGFYEQYF. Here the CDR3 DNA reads TGTGCCAGCAGATCGAGCAGGGGAGGCTTTTACGAGCAGTACTTC.

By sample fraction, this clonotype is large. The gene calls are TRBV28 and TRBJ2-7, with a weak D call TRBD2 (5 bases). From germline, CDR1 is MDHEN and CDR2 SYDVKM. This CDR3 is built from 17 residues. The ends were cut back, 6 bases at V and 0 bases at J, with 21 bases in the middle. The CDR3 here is CASSNGPGLKSSYEQYF. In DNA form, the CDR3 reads TGTGCCAGCAGCAACGGACCCGGACTTAAGAGCTCCTACGAGCAGTACTTC.

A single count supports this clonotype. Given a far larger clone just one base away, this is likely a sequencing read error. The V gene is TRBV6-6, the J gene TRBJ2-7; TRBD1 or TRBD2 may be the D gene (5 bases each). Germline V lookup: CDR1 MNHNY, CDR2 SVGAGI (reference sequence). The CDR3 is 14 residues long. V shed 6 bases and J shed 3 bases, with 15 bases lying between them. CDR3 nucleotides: TGTGCCAGCAGCCCCGGGGCAGCCCACTACGAGCAGTACTTC. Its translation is CASSPGAAHYEQYF.

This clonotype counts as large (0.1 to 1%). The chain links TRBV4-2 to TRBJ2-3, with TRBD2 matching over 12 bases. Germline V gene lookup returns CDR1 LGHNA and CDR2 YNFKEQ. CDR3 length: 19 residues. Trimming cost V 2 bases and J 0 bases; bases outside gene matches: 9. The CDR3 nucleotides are TGTGCCAGCAGCCAATCTCATCTAGCGGGAGGGCTTAGCACAGATACGCAGTATTTT. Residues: CASSQSHLAGGLSTDTQYF.

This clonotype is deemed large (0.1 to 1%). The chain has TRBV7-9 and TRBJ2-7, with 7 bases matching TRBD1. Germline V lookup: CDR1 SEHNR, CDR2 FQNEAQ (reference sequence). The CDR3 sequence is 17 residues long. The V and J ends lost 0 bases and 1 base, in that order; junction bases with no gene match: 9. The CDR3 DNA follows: TGTGCCAGCAGCTTAGCATCTTCCGGCAGGGGGTCCTACGAGCAGTACTTC. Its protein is CASSLASSGRGSYEQYF.

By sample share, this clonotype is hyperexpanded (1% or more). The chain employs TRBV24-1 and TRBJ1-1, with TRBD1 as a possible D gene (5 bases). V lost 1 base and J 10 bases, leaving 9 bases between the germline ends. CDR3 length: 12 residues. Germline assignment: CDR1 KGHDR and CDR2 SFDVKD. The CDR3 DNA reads TGTGCCACCAGTGATTTCGAGGGGACAGCTTTCTTT. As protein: CATSDFEGTAFF.

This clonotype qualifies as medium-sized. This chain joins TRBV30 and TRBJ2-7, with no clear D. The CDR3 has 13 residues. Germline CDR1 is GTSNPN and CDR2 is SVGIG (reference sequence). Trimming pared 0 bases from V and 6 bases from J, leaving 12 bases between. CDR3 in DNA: TGTGCCTGGAGTGTACAGAAGGGCCTCGAGCAGTACTTC. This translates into CAWSVQKGLEQYF.

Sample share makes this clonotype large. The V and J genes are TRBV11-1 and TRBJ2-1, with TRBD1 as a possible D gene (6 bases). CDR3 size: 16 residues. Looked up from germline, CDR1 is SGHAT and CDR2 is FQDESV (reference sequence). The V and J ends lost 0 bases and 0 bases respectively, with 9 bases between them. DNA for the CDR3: TGTGCCAGCAGCTTAGCACAGGGTAACTCCTACAATGAGCAGTTCTTC. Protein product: CASSLAQGNSYNEQFF.

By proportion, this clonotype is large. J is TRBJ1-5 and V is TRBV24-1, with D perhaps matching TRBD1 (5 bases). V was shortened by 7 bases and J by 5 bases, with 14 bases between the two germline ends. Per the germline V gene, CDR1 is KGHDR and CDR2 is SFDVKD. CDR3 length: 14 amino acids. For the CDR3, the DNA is TGTGCCACCAGCGAGGGCCCGGGGGATCAGCCCCAGCATTTT. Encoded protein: CATSEGPGDQPQHF.